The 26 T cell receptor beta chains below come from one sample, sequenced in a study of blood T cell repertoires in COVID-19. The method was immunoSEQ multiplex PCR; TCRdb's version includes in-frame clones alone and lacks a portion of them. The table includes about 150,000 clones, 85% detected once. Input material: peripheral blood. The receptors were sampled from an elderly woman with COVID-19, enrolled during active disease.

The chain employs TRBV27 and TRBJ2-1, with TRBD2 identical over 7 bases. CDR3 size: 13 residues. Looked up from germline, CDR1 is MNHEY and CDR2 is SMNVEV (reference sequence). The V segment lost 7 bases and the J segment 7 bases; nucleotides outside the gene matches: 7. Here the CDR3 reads CASTGLVANEQFF. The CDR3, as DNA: TGTGCCAGCACTGGACTAGTCGCTAATGAGCAGTTCTTC.

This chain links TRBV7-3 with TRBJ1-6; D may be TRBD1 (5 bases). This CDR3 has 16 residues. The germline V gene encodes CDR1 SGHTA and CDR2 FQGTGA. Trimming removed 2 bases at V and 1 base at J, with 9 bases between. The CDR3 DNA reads TGTGCCAGCAGCTTACGCGGGGGGTCCTATAATTCACCCCTCCACTTT. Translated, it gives CASSLRGGSYNSPLHF. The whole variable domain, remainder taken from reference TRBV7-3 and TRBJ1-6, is GAGVSQTPSNKVTEKGKYVELRCDPISGHTALYWYRQSLGQGPEFLIYFQGTGAADDSGLPNDRFFAVRPEGSVSTLKIQRTERGDSAVYLCASSLRGGSYNSPLHFGNGTRLTVT.

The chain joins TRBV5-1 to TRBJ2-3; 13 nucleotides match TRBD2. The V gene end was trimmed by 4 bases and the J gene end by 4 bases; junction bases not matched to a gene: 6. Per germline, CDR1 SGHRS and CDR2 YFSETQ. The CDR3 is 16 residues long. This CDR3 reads CASSTTGTSGADTQYF. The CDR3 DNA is TGCGCCAGCAGCACAACCGGGACTAGCGGGGCAGATACGCAGTATTTT.

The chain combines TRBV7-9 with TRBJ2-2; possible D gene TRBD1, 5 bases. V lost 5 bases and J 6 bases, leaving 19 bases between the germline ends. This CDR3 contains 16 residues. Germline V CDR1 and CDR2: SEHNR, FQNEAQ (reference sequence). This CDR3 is CASSPQKVGQSGELFF. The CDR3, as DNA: TGTGCCAGCAGCCCACAGAAGGTGGGGCAATCCGGGGAGCTGTTTTTT.

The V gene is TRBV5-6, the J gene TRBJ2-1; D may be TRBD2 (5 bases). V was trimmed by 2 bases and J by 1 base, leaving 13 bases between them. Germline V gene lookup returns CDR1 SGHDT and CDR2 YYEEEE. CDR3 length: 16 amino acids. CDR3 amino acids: CASSLTPRESYNEQFF. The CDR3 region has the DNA TGTGCCAGCAGCTTAACACCAAGGGAGTCCTACAATGAGCAGTTCTTC.

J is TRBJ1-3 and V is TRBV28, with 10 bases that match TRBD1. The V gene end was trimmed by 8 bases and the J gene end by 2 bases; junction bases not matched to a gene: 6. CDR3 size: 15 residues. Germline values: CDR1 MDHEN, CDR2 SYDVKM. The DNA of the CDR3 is TGTGCCAGCGCGCGGGGGACAGGGGCTGGAAACACCATATATTTT. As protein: CASARGTGAGNTIYF.

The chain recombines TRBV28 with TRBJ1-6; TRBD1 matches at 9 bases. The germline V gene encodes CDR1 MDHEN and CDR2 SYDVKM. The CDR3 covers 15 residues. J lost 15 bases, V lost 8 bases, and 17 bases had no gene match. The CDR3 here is CASSLHPGQGSGLHF. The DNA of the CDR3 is TGTGCCAGCTCCCTACACCCGGGACAGGGTTCCGGCCTCCACTTT.

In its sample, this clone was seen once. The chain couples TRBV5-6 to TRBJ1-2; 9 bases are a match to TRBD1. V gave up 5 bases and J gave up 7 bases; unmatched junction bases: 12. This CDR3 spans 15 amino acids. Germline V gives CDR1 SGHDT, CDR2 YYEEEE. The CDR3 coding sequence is TGTGCCAGCAGAATGACGGGAGGGACAGGGTTTGGCTACACCTTC. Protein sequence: CASRMTGGTGFGYTF.

CDR3 residues: CARGTMVTVHEQFF. CDR3 sequence (DNA): TGTGCCAGAGGTACTATGGTAACGGTCCATGAGCAGTTCTTC. The genes are TRBV5-3 and TRBJ2-1; D not resolved. TRBV5-3 is recorded as an ORF, its role being uncertain. The V end was cut by 7 bases, the J end by 8 bases, with 19 bases between. This CDR3 contains 14 residues.

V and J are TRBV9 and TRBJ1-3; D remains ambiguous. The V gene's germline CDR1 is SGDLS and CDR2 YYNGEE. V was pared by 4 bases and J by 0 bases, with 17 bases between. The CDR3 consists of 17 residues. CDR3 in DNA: TGTGCCAGCAGCCTCCAGGCGGGGAGGCTCTCTGGAAACACCATATATTTT. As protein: CASSLQAGRLSGNTIYF.

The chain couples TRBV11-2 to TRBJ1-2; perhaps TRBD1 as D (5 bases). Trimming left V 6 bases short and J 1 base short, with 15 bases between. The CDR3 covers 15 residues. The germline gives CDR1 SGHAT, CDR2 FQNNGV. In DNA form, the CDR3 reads TGTGCCAGCAGGCGAGTGGGGCAGCGTAACTATGGCTACACCTTC. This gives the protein CASRRVGQRNYGYTF.

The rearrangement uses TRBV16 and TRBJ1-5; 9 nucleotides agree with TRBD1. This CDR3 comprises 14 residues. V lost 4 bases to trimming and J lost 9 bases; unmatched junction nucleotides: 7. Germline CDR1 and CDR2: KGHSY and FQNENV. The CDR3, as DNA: TGTGCCAGCAGCCCCCGACAGGGGGTCTGGCCCCAGCATTTT. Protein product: CASSPRQGVWPQHF. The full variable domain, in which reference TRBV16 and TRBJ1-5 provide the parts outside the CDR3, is GEEVAQTPKHLVRGEGQKAKLYCAPIKGHSYVFWYQQVLKNEFKFLISFQNENVFDETGMPKERFSAKCLPNSPCSLEIQATKLEDSAVYFCASSPRQGVWPQHFGDGTRLSIL.

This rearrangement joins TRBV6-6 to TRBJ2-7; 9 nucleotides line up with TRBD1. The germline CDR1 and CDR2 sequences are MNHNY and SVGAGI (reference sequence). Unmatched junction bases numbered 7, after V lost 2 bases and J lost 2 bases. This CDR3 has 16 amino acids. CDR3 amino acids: CASSYTGQGSTYEQYF. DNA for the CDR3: TGTGCCAGCAGTTACACTGGACAGGGGAGTACCTACGAGCAGTACTTC.

DNA for the CDR3: TGTCCAGGGCAGAACACTGAAGCTTTCTTT. It yields the protein CPGQNTEAFF. V is TRBV6-5 and J is TRBJ1-1; tentatively, D is TRBD1 (5 bases). Looked up from germline, CDR1 is MNHEY and CDR2 is SVGAGI. This CDR3 is 10 amino acids long.

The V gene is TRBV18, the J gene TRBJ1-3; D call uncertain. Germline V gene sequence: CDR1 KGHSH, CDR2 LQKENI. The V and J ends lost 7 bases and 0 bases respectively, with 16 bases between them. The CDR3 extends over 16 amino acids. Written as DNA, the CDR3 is TGTGCCAGCTTTCCCGGGAACCCGTTCTCTGGAAACACCATATATTTT. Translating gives CASFPGNPFSGNTIYF.

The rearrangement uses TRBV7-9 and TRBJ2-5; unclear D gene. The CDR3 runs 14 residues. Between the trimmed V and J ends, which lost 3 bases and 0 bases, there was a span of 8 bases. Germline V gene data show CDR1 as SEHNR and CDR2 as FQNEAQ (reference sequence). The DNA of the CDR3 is TGTGCCAGCAGCTTTGACGGGTACCAAGAGACCCAGTACTTC. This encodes CASSFDGYQETQYF.

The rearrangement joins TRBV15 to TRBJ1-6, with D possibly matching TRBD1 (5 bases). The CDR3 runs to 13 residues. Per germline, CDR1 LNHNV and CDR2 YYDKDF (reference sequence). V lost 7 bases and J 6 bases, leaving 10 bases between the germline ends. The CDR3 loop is CATKRQTNSPLHF. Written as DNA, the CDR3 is TGTGCCACCAAGAGACAGACTAATTCACCCCTCCACTTT.

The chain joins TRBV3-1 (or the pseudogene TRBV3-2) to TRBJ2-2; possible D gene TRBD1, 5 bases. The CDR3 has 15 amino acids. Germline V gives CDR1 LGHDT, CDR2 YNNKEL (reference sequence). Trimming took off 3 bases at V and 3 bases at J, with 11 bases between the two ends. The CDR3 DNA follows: TGTGCCAGCAGCCATCAGGGCACAGACACCGGGGAGCTGTTTTTT. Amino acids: CASSHQGTDTGELFF.

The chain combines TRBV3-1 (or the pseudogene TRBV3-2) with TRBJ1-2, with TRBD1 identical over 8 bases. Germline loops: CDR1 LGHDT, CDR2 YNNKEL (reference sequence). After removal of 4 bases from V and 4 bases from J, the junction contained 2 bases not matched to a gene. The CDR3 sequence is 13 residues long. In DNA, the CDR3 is TGTGCCAGCAGCCCCGGGACAGGCTATGGCTACACCTTC. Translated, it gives CASSPGTGYGYTF.

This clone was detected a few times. CDR3 loop: CASAPGGGNEQYF. CDR3 sequence (DNA): TGTGCCAGCGCCCCAGGGGGCGGAAACGAGCAGTACTTC. V gene TRBV6-6 combines with J gene TRBJ2-7, with 8 bases fitting TRBD1. Germline CDR1 is MNHNY and CDR2 is SVGAGI (reference sequence). The V segment lost 8 bases and the J segment 5 bases; nucleotides outside the gene matches: 8. The length of the CDR3 is 13 residues.

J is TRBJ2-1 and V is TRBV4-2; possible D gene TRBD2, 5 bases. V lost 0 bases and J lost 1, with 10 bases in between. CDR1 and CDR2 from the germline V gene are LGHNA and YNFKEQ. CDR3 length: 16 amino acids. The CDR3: CASSQDSGNSYNEQFF. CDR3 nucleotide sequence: TGTGCCAGCAGCCAAGATTCGGGAAATTCCTACAATGAGCAGTTCTTC.

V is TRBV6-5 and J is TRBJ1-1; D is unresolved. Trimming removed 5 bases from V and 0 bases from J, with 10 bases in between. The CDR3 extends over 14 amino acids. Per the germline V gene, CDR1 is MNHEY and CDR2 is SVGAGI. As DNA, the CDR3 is TGTGCCAGCAGTAGAGACTTCATGAACACTGAAGCTTTCTTT. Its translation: CASSRDFMNTEAFF.

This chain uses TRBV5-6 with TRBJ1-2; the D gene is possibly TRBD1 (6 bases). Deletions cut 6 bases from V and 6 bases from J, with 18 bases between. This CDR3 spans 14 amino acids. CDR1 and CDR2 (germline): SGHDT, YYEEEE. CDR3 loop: CASNPEGGRDGYTF. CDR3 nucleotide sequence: TGTGCCAGCAATCCCGAGGGGGGGAGAGATGGCTACACCTTC.

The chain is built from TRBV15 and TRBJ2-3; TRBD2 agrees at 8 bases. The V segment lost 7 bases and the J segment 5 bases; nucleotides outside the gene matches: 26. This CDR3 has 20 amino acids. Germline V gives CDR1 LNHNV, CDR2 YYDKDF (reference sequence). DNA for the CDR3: TGTGCCACCAACGGGAAGGGACTAGGATTTCATAGTGGCTCGGTAGATACGCAGTATTTT. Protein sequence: CATNGKGLGFHSGSVDTQYF.

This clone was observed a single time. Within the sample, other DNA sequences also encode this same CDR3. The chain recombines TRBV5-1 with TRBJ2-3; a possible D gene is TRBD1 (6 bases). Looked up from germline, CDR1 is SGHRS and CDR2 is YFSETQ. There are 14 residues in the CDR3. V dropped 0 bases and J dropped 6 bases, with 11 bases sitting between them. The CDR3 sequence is CASSLGGPGDTQYF. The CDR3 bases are TGCGCCAGCAGCTTGGGGGGGCCGGGCGATACGCAGTATTTT.

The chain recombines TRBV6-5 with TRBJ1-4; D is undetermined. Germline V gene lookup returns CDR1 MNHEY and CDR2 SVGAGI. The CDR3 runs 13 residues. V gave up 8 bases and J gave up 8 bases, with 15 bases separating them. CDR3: CASQPGGIEKLFF. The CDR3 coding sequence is TGTGCCAGCCAGCCGGGAGGTATCGAAAAACTGTTTTTT.